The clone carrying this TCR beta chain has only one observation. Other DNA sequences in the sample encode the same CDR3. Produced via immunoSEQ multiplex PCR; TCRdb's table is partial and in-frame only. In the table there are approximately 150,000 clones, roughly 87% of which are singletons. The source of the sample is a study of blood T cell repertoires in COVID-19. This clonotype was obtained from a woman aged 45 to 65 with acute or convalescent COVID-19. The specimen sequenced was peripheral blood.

The CDR3 nucleotides read TGCGCCAGCAGACCTACAGGGTACCAAGAGACCCAGTACTTC. Protein product: CASRPTGYQETQYF. The chain combines TRBV5-1 with TRBJ2-5; weak D call: TRBD1 (6 bases). Germline CDR1 SGHRS, CDR2 YFSETQ. V lost 5 bases and J lost 0, with 11 bases in between. The CDR3 contains 14 residues.